What follows are 21 T cell receptor beta chains derived from one specimen sequenced in a study of blood T cell repertoires in COVID-19. Data came from immunoSEQ multiplex PCR; TCRdb stores just in-frame clones and leaves some out. The data show 180,000 or so clones, about 88% seen once. Sequenced input: peripheral blood. These receptors originate from a woman older than 75 with acute or convalescent COVID-19.

A single count supports this clone. The chain uses TRBV5-1 and TRBJ2-5; no clear D. CDR3 size: 17 residues. V gave up 0 bases and J gave up 2 bases, with 17 bases separating them. Germline lookup yields CDR1 SGHRS and CDR2 YFSETQ. For the CDR3, the DNA is TGCGCCAGCAGCTTGGGGCCTACTGGCGGCCAACAAGAGACCCAGTACTTC. It is translated as CASSLGPTGGQQETQYF.

The chain couples TRBV7-2 to TRBJ1-1; weak D call: TRBD1 (6 bases). This CDR3 contains 14 residues. Germline V lookup: CDR1 SGHTA, CDR2 FQGNSA. V lost 2 bases to trimming and J lost 3 bases, with 10 bases between them. The CDR3 nucleotides read TGTGCCAGCAGCTTATATTCAGGGGACACTGAAGCTTTCTTT. This gives the protein CASSLYSGDTEAFF.

CDR3: CASRENTDTQYF. The CDR3 coding sequence is TGTGCCAGCAGGGAGAACACAGATACGCAGTATTTT. V and J are TRBV2 and TRBJ2-3; D is undetermined. The V end lost 6 bases, the J end lost 2 bases, and 6 bases lay between the germline ends. CDR1 is SNHLY, CDR2 FYNNEI, per germline. This CDR3 region has 12 residues.

The gene calls are TRBV6-5 and TRBJ1-5; D might be TRBD1 (5 bases). The germline gives CDR1 MNHEY, CDR2 SVGAGI. V was cut by 6 bases and J by 4 bases, with 16 bases left in between. This CDR3 is built from 15 residues. The DNA for the CDR3 is TGTGCCAGCAGGCGGGGACTCATGAATAATCAGCCCCAGCATTTT. As protein: CASRRGLMNNQPQHF.

The chain links TRBV4-2 to TRBJ2-2; 9 bases agree with TRBD2. The CDR3 contains 16 residues. J gave up 3 bases and V 0 bases, and 2 bases lay outside the gene matches. The V gene's germline CDR1 is LGHNA and CDR2 YNFKEQ. The CDR3 DNA follows: TGTGCCAGCAGCCAAGAGAGCGGGAGGTACACCGGGGAGCTGTTTTTT. It is translated as CASSQESGRYTGELFF.

The chain joins TRBV6-2 or TRBV6-3 to TRBJ1-5; D unresolved. The V and J ends lost 2 bases and 4 bases respectively, with 9 bases between them. Germline CDR1 is MNHEY and CDR2 is SVGEGT. The CDR3 extends over 14 amino acids. CDR3 nucleotides: TGTGCCAGCAGTTACAGCTCCGCGAATCAGCCCCAGCATTTT. Its protein product is CASSYSSANQPQHF.

This clone appeared once. The rearrangement joins TRBV5-6 to TRBJ1-5; D unresolved. Germline CDR1 reads SGHDT; CDR2 reads YYEEEE. Trimming pared 5 bases from V and 6 bases from J, leaving 12 bases between. This CDR3 comprises 13 residues. Here the CDR3 DNA reads TGTGCCAGCAGTATGGGCCACGGTCAGCCCCAGCATTTT. The encoded protein is CASSMGHGQPQHF.

The J gene is TRBJ1-1, the V gene TRBV3-1 (or the pseudogene TRBV3-2), with D tentatively TRBD1 (6 bases). V lost 4 bases and J 4 bases, leaving 13 bases between the germline ends. The CDR3 totals 14 residues. Germline V lookup: CDR1 LGHDT, CDR2 YNNKEL (reference sequence). CDR3 amino acids: CASSREGGFTEAFF. The CDR3 DNA sequence: TGTGCCAGCAGCCGAGAGGGGGGGTTCACTGAAGCTTTCTTT.

A single count supports this clone. The chain links TRBV15 to TRBJ2-6; 8 nucleotides align to TRBD1. J was trimmed by 0 bases and V by 5 bases; bases with no gene match: 6. Germline lookup yields CDR1 LNHNV and CDR2 YYDKDF (reference sequence). This CDR3 spans 17 amino acids. The DNA for the CDR3 is TGTGCCACCAGCGCGACAGGGGTTGCCTCTGGGGCCAACGTCCTGACTTTC. Its translation is CATSATGVASGANVLTF. Combining the CDR3 with reference TRBV15 and TRBJ2-6 gives the whole variable domain DAMVIQNPRYQVTQFGKPVTLSCSQTLNHNVMYWYQQKSSQAPKLLFHYYDKDFNNEADTPDNFQSRRPNTSFCFLDIRSPGLGDTAMYLCATSATGVASGANVLTFGAGSRLTVL.

This clone was observed a handful of times. The chain links TRBV19 to TRBJ2-1; 7 nucleotides align to TRBD2. The CDR3 contains 17 residues. V was pared by 3 bases and J by 3 bases, with 11 bases of the junction left unmatched. Germline loops: CDR1 LNHDA, CDR2 SQIVND (reference sequence). CDR3 in amino acids: CASSIPIGGGYYNEQFF. The DNA for the CDR3 is TGTGCCAGTAGTATCCCCATCGGCGGGGGATACTACAATGAGCAGTTCTTC.

The chain carries TRBV4-3 and TRBJ1-3; weak D call: TRBD1 (5 bases). In germline, CDR1 is LGHNA, CDR2 YSLEER. The length of the CDR3 is 16 residues. V gave up 0 bases and J gave up 0 bases, with 9 bases separating them. The CDR3 sequence is CASSQEGDSSGNTIYF. The CDR3 DNA is TGCGCCAGCAGCCAAGAAGGTGACAGCTCTGGAAACACCATATATTTT.

V gene TRBV6-5 combines with J gene TRBJ1-3, with unresolved D. Germline assignment: CDR1 MNHEY and CDR2 SVGAGI. The V end lost 9 bases, the J end lost 1 base, and 13 bases lay between the germline ends. CDR3 length: 14 residues. DNA of the CDR3: TGTGCCAGTTCCCCCCCGGAGTCTGGAAACACCATATATTTT. Translated: CASSPPESGNTIYF.

The rearrangement joins TRBV6-1 to TRBJ2-4; 8 bases match TRBD1. This CDR3 comprises 17 residues. Germline assignment: CDR1 MNHNS and CDR2 SASEGT. After removal of 2 bases from V and 4 bases from J, the junction contained 10 bases not matched to a gene. The chain's CDR3 is CASSERGWGQVKNIQYF. The CDR3, as DNA: TGTGCCAGCAGTGAAAGAGGTTGGGGACAGGTGAAAAACATTCAGTACTTC.

This clone was found a few times. The gene calls are TRBV5-1 and TRBJ2-1, with TRBD2 identical over 10 bases. Germline CDR1 is SGHRS and CDR2 is YFSETQ. This CDR3 contains 16 residues. Germline trimming cut 0 bases from V and 9 bases from J; bases unmatched to any gene: 9. The CDR3, as DNA: TGCGCCAGCAGCTTGGCCACGCTAGCGGGAGCGGTTGAGCAGTTCTTC. It encodes CASSLATLAGAVEQFF.

The chain uses TRBV6-2 or TRBV6-3 and TRBJ1-3; D not certain. V shed 2 bases and J shed 5 bases, with 4 bases lying between them. This CDR3 has 12 amino acids. Germline CDR1 is MNHEY and CDR2 is SVGEGT. CDR3: CASSYERNTIYF. For the CDR3, the DNA is TGTGCCAGCAGTTACGAGCGAAACACCATATATTTT.

The rearrangement joins TRBV5-1 to TRBJ1-2, with D possibly TRBD1 on 6 matching bases. Trimming pared 0 bases from V and 8 bases from J, leaving 20 bases between. The CDR3 covers 16 residues. The germline V gene encodes CDR1 SGHRS and CDR2 YFSETQ. The CDR3 loop is CASSLDLGAGARGYTF. The CDR3 nucleotides are TGCGCCAGCAGCTTGGATTTGGGTGCGGGGGCAAGAGGCTACACCTTC.

The chain carries TRBV7-2 and TRBJ1-5, with 10 bases that match TRBD1. The ends lost 1 base at V and 0 bases at J; junction bases unmatched: 6. The CDR3 extends over 18 amino acids. In germline, CDR1 is SGHTA, CDR2 FQGNSA. The CDR3 nucleotides are TGTGCCAGCAGCTTAGGGACAGGGGGGCCATATAGCAATCAGCCCCAGCATTTT. Amino acid sequence: CASSLGTGGPYSNQPQHF.

The chain combines TRBV7-2 with TRBJ2-3; 8 bases fit TRBD2. The junction had 4 bases not matched to a gene; V was cut back by 2 bases and J by 3 bases. The CDR3 is 15 residues long. Germline V gene data show CDR1 as SGHTA and CDR2 as FQGNSA. The CDR3 nucleotides read TGTGCCAGCAGCTTACGGGGGGGAGGGACAGATACGCAGTATTTT. Its protein is CASSLRGGGTDTQYF.

The V call is TRBV7-2, the J call TRBJ2-7; TRBD2 is a possible D gene (6 bases). This CDR3 spans 16 amino acids. V dropped 2 bases and J dropped 7 bases, with 21 bases sitting between them. CDR1 is SGHTA, CDR2 FQGNSA, per germline. The CDR3 coding sequence is TGTGCCAGCAGCTTAATGCCTAGCGTCCACCGGGGAGAGCAGTACTTC. This encodes CASSLMPSVHRGEQYF.

This sequence joins TRBV20-1 and TRBJ1-2; maybe TRBD1 (6 bases). Trimming left V 3 bases short and J 2 bases short, with 13 bases between. This CDR3 region has 14 residues. Germline V gives CDR1 DFQATT, CDR2 SNEGSKA (reference sequence). CDR3 amino acids: CSASEGRGNYGYTF. Written as DNA, the CDR3 is TGCAGTGCTAGTGAAGGCAGGGGCAACTATGGCTACACCTTC.

This clone was seen a handful of times. Other DNA sequences from this sample encode an identical CDR3 as well. The chain carries TRBV5-4 and TRBJ1-1; D is unresolved. This CDR3 is 13 amino acids long. Trimming shortened V by 0 bases and J by 1 base, and 4 bases separated the two germline ends. The V gene's germline CDR1 is SGHNT and CDR2 YYREEE (reference sequence). The CDR3 nucleotides are TGTGCCAGCAGCTTGGATCGGAACACTGAAGCTTTCTTT. It encodes CASSLDRNTEAFF.